One T cell receptor beta chain is described in this entry. Its antigen is not yet known. It has no much larger one-base neighbor in the sample; base qualities were not kept. Participants in the prospective study were aged about 18 to 95 years, lived in 24 United States geographic areas, and enrolled through a virtual design. In the prospective study, cohorts were assigned on the basis of participant-reported clinical history obtained from a screening survey and a study questionnaire. For ImmuneRACE Cohort 3, a participant was defined as recovered based on two consecutive negative NP/OP PCR tests, clearance by a healthcare professional, or resolution of symptoms. In the prospective study, mobile phlebotomists collected whole blood, serum and a nasopharyngeal or oropharyngeal swab from each participant. Additional blood draws and questionnaires over a 2-month period could optionally be provided by prospective study participants. Blood samples from the prospective study were shipped frozen or at room temperature prior to DNA extraction.

TCRbeta CDR3 regions were amplified from genomic DNA by means of the immunoSEQ Assay, a bias-controlled multiplex PCR. In the source study's methods: Within the assay, amplification of reference gene primers was used to estimate how many nucleated cells each sample contained. Sequence reads were collapsed and filtered to measure the absolute abundance of every unique TCRbeta CDR3 rearrangement. For each sample, productive Simpson clonality was calculated by taking the square root of Simpson's diversity index across productive rearrangements. TCRdb re-hosts the immuneACCESS table, in-frame sequences only. Its copies lack some clones; in the studies checked, an unresolved V gene accounts for under half of them, and the cause for the rest is not known. The V and J calls and clone size are taken from that table; D and trimming were inferred from the DNA. For this sample the table gives about 330,000 clones, of which less than 90% were detected only once. The top ten hold approximately 0.99% of the sample.

The data were taken from a study of blood T cell repertoires in COVID-19 (dated by TCRdb to 2020 to 2022). General notes on the study: The collaborator samples originated in the United States, Italy and Spain and spanned the acute and convalescent phases of COVID-19. Nearly every sample came with metadata listing a de-identified subject ID, COVID-19 status, age in years and sex. The prospective study material was composed of cDNA or gDNA derived from T cells, B-cell-depleted T cells, or PBMCs. The repertoires were released in a freely available public database intended as a resource for research on the immune response to SARS-CoV-2. The samples were drawn from two sources: the first 160 participants of the ongoing ImmuneRACE study, and about 1,300 subjects contributed by 6 global collaborators. The dataset comprised deeply sampled blood TCRbeta repertoires from subjects exposed to, actively infected with, or recovered from COVID-19. Where available, HLA class I and class II types were obtained from metadata supplied by the sample provider rather than from assay-based typing.

Overall study outcomes, separate from this receptor: How much clinical and demographic metadata was included differed by source and by participant, and the metadata was provided uncurated.

The sample taken for sequencing was PBMCs or T cells enriched from blood (not recorded which). This clonotype was sampled from a woman between 25 and 40 years old who had recovered from COVID-19.

This receptor has the CDR3 CASTGQGEQYF. The DNA is TGTGCCAGTACCGGACAGGGGGAGCAGTACTTC. The chain links TRBV19 with TRBJ2-7, and TRBD1 aligns with 9 junction nucleotides. CDR1 LNHDA and CDR2 SQIVND were looked up in the germline V gene (reference sequence). Trimmed from V: 7 bases; trimmed from J: 7 bases; junction bases lacking a gene match: 2. Taken from cysteine to phenylalanine, the CDR3 has 11 residues. Only CDR3 DNA is held: 33 bases, read in frame from base 1.